The source of this TCR beta chain is a study of T cells in Graves' hyperthyroidism and ophthalmopathy. Germline V gives CDR1 DFQATT, CDR2 SNEGSKA (reference sequence). With 1 base removed from V and 3 bases from J, the gap between germline ends came to 11 bases. The CDR3 is 14 amino acids. The source material, RNA transcripts, was used to amplify TCR beta CDR3 regions. Using the HTBI primer set, a first-round RT-PCR was run on the TCR CDR3. TCRdb reprocessed the multiplex PCR reads via MiXCR and lists one record per CDR3 protein. The sample holds nearly 600,000 distinct CDR3 sequences, about 14% seen once. PBMCs stemmed from more than 7.5 ml fresh peripheral blood.

The rearrangement joins TRBV20-1 to TRBJ2-3; either TRBD1 or TRBD2 may supply D (5 bases each). The specimen sequenced was blood. The sequence came from a woman aged 18-30 years with Graves' ophthalmopathy. CDR3 in DNA: TGCAGTGCTAGAGGGGGGAGCCAGACAGATACGCAGTATTTT. This encodes CSARGGSQTDTQYF.